Below, 5 T cell receptor beta chains from the same sample are listed, as sequenced in a study of blood T cell repertoires in COVID-19. TCRdb keeps only in-frame clones here, not all; method: immunoSEQ multiplex PCR. The sample lists 250,000 or so clones, 84% occurring once. The sequencing sample was made of peripheral blood. These receptors originate from a woman between 40 and 50 years old who had recovered from COVID-19.

The J gene is TRBJ2-7, the V gene TRBV5-1; 7 bases line up with TRBD2. Per the germline V gene, CDR1 is SGHRS and CDR2 is YFSETQ. The CDR3 contains 13 residues. J lost 7 bases, V lost 0 bases, and 4 bases had no gene match. CDR3 sequence: CASSLAGGREQYF. CDR3 DNA sequence: TGCGCCAGCAGCTTGGCCGGGGGGAGGGAGCAGTACTTC.

The rearrangement links TRBV2 to TRBJ1-2, with D unresolved. Germline V lookup: CDR1 SNHLY, CDR2 FYNNEI. This CDR3 region has 11 residues. Between the trimmed V and J ends, which lost 4 bases and 8 bases, there was a span of 8 bases. The CDR3 loop is CASSAVRGYTF. The CDR3 coding sequence is TGTGCCAGCAGTGCGGTTCGCGGCTACACCTTC.

This chain connects TRBV5-1 to TRBJ1-1, with TRBD1 matching 9 bases. V lost 0 bases, J lost 6 bases, and 6 bases stayed unmatched. The CDR3 extends over 15 amino acids. Germline values: CDR1 SGHRS, CDR2 YFSETQ. DNA for the CDR3: TGCGCCAGCAGCTTGGATGGGACAGGGAGATCTGAAGCTTTCTTT. Translation: CASSLDGTGRSEAFF.

V gene TRBV9 combines with J gene TRBJ1-2, with 7 positions matching TRBD1. CDR3 length: 13 residues. CDR1 is SGDLS and CDR2 is YYNGEE in the germline V gene. Trimming at V came to 3 bases and at J to 3 bases, leaving 2 bases not matched to a gene. The DNA of the CDR3 is TGTGCCAGCAGCGGGGGACAGTACTATGGCTACACCTTC. This sequence encodes CASSGGQYYGYTF.

CDR3 sequence (DNA): TGCAGCGTCCTCCGGGACACAGACACTGAAGCTTTCTTT. Translation: CSVLRDTDTEAFF. The chain carries TRBV29-1 and TRBJ1-1, with D possibly being TRBD1 (6 bases). CDR1 is SQVTM, CDR2 ANQGSEA, per germline. The V gene lost 6 bases and the J gene lost 3 bases, with 14 bases spanning the gap. This CDR3 spans 13 amino acids.